This TCR beta chain was identified during a study of blood T cell repertoires in COVID-19. Across the study: Samples representing acute and convalescent COVID-19 were sourced from the United States, Italy and Spain. PBMCs, B-cell-depleted T cells, or T cells were the source of the cDNA or gDNA that made up the material.

Enrollees, about 18 to 95 years old, lived in roughly 24 US areas. Clinical history as reported by participants underpinned cohort assignment. Here immunoSEQ multiplex PCR was the method, and the copy in TCRdb shows in-frame clones only, minus some. This table holds some 200,000 clones, 70% to 90% found once. The sequenced material came from PBMCs or T cells enriched from blood (not recorded which). The TCR originated in a woman in her thirties or forties with acute COVID-19.

This chain's CDR3 is CASCSSGGNNEQFF. The CDR3, as DNA: TGTGCCAGCTGCTCTAGCGGGGGGAACAATGAGCAGTTCTTC. The chain couples TRBV6-5 to TRBJ2-1; TRBD2 matches at 11 bases. Germline CDR1 and CDR2: MNHEY and SVGAGI. The CDR3 is 14 amino acids. V gave up 8 bases and J gave up 5 bases; unmatched junction bases: 5.